This TCR beta chain appears in the sequencing data of a study of blood T cell repertoires in COVID-19. Overall study: Italy, Spain and the United States were the sources of the convalescent and acute COVID-19 samples.

Germline trimming cut 4 bases from V and 5 bases from J; bases unmatched to any gene: 15. CDR3 length: 16 amino acids. In germline, CDR1 is SGHNT, CDR2 YYREEE (reference sequence). In the study's own analysis: Reference gene primer amplification in the assay estimated nucleated cell counts. Some clones are missing from TCRdb's copy, which holds only in-frame ones; the method was immunoSEQ multiplex PCR. V and J calls and clone size are given by that table; D and trimming were obtained from the DNA. The sample shows 150,000 to 200,000 clones, about 87% of them seen only once. This TCR derives from a woman in her 70s with COVID-19, enrolled during active disease. V and J are TRBV5-4 and TRBJ2-7; 7 bases are shared with TRBD2. The sequencing input was peripheral blood. The CDR3 nucleotides read TGTGCCAGCAGCCTGGGTGGCGGGAGAACTTACGACGAGCAGTACTTC. It specifies CASSLGGGRTYDEQYF.